This T cell receptor (beta chain) was sequenced during a study of beta chain features in type 1 diabetes. General observations from the study: VDJ junctions from type 1 diabetes patients carried fewer insertions and larger deletions. Any HLA type influence on TCRB rearrangement was left unresolved here.

The sequenced template was cDNA made from the entire isolated RNA. Using immunoSEQ multiplex PCR, the repertoire was profiled, and TCRdb retains in-frame clones only, with some absent. This repertoire shows 680,000 or so clones, around a sixth found once; its top ten account for approximately 0.099%. This clone has only a few counts. What it recognizes is unknown. The CDR3 totals 15 residues. Germline lookup yields CDR1 SGDLS and CDR2 YYNGEE. The origin of this receptor is a man between 18 and 29 years old in good health. Sequencing was done on a sample of naive CD4+ T cells from blood. V usage is TRBV9 and J usage is TRBJ2-5, with D perhaps given as TRBD1 or TRBD2 (6 bases each). Matching the DNA end better, TRBJ2-7 makes the J call doubtful. The CDR3 spells CASSVDGGSLYEQYF. CDR3 nucleotide sequence: TGTGCCAGCAGCGTAGACGGGGGCAGTCTCTACGAGCAGTACTTC.